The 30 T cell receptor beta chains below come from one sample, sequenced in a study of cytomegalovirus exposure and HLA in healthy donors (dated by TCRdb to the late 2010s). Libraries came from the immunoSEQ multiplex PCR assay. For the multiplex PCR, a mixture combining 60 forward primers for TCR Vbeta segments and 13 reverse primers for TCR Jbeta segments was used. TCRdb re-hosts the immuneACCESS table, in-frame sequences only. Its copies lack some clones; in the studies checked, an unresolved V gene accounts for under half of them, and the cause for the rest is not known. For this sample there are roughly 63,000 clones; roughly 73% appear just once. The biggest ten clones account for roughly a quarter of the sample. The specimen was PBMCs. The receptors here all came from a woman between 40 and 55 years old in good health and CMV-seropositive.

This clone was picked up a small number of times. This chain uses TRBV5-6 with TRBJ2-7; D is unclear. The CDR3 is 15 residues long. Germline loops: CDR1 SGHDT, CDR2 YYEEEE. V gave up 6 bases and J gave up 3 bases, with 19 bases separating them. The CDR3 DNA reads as TGTGCCAGCACCCTTGAGCCGCGCCCGGGCTACGAGCAGTACTTC. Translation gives CASTLEPRPGYEQYF.

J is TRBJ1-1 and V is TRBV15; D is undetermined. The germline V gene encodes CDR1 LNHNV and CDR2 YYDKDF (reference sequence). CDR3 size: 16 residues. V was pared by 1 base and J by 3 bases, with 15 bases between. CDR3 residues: CATSRASGSAHTEAFF. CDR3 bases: TGTGCCACCAGCAGAGCTTCCGGGAGCGCTCACACTGAAGCTTTCTTT.

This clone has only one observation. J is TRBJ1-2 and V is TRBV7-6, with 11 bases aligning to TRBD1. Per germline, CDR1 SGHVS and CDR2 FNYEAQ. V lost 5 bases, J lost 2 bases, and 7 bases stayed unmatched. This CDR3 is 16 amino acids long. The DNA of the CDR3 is TGTGCCAGCAGCCCCGGACAGGGGGCAAGAAACTATGGCTACACCTTC. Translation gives CASSPGQGARNYGYTF.

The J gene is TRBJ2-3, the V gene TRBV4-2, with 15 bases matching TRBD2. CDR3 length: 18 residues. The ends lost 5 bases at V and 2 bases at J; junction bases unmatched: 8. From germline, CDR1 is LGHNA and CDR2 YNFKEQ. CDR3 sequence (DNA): TGTGCCAGCAGCAGGGGACTAGCGGGGGGCGGGGTCACAGATACGCAGTATTTT. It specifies CASSRGLAGGGVTDTQYF.

CDR3 sequence (DNA): TGTGCCACCACAGAGTATAGCAATCAGCCCCAGCATTTT. This translates into CATTEYSNQPQHF. V usage is TRBV19 and J usage is TRBJ1-5; D not certain. V lost 10 bases and J lost 0, with 10 bases in between. CDR1 is LNHDA, CDR2 SQIVND, per germline (reference sequence). This CDR3 region has 13 residues.

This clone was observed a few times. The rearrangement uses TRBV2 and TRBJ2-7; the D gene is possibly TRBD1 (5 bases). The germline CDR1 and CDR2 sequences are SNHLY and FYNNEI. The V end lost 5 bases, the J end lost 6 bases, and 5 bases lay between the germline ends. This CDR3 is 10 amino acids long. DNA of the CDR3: TGTGCCAGCAGTCAGGGCGAGCAGTACTTC. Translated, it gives CASSQGEQYF.

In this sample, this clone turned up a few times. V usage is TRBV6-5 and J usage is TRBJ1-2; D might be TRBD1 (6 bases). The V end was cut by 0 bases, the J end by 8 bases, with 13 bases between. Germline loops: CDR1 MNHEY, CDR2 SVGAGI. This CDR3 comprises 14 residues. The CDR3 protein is CASSYSSRGAGYTF. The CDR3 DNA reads TGTGCCAGCAGTTACTCGAGCAGGGGCGCGGGCTACACCTTC.

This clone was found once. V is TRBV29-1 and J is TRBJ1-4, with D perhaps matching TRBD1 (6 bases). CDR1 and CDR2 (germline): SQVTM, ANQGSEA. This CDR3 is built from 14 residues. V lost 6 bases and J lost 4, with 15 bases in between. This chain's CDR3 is CSVQAGVHNEKLFF. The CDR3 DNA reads TGCAGCGTCCAGGCAGGGGTCCATAATGAAAAACTGTTTTTT.

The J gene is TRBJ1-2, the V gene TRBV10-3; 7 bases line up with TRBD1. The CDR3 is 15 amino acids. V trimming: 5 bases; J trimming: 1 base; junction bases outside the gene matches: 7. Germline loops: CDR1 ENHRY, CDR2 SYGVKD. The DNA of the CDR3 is TGTGCCATCAGTTCCGCAGGGGGTAGTAACTATGGCTACACCTTC. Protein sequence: CAISSAGGSNYGYTF.

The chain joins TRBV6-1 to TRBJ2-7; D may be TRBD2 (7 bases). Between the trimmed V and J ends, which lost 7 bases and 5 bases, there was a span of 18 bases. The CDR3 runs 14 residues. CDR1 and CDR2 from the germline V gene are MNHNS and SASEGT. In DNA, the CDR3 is TGTGCCAGCAAGGTGCCCGGGGGGCGCAACGAGCAGTACTTC. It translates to CASKVPGGRNEQYF.

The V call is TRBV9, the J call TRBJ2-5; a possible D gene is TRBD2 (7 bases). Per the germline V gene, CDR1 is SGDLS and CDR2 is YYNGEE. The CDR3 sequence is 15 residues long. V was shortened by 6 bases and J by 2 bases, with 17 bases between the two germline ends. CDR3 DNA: TGTGCCAGCACCCAAGGAGGGGGGGCGCAAGAGACCCAGTACTTC. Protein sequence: CASTQGGGAQETQYF.

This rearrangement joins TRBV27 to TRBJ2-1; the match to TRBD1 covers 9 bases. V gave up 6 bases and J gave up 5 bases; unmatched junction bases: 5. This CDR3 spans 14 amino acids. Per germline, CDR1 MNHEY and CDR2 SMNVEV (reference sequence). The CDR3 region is CASSFDRGNNEQFF. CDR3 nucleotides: TGTGCCAGCAGCTTTGACAGGGGGAACAATGAGCAGTTCTTC.

The CDR3 DNA reads TGTGCCAGCAGTTTTAGGGGGAAACAGACACATAATTCACCCCTCCACTTT. The encoded protein is CASSFRGKQTHNSPLHF. J is TRBJ1-6 and V is TRBV27; possible D gene TRBD1, 6 bases. The V gene's germline CDR1 is MNHEY and CDR2 SMNVEV (reference sequence). V dropped 3 bases and J dropped 5 bases, with 17 bases sitting between them. CDR3 length: 17 amino acids.

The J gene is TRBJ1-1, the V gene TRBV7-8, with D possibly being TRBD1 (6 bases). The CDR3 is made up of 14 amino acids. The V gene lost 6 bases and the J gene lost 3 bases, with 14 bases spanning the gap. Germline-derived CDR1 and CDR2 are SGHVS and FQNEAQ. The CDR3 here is CASRQTGMDTEAFF. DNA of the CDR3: TGTGCCAGCAGACAGACAGGCATGGACACTGAAGCTTTCTTT.

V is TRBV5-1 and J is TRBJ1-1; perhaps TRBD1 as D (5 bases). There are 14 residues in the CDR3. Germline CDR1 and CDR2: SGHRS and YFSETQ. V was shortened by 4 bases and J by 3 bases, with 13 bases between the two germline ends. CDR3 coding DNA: TGCGCCAGCAGCCCCCAGGGTGGCGACACTGAAGCTTTCTTT. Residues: CASSPQGGDTEAFF.

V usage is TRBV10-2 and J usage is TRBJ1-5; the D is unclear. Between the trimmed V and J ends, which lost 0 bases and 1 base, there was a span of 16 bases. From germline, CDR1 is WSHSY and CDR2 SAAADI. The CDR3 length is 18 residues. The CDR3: CASSESVSSWRSNQPQHF. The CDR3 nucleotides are TGCGCCAGCAGTGAGTCGGTCTCCTCGTGGAGGAGCAATCAGCCCCAGCATTTT.

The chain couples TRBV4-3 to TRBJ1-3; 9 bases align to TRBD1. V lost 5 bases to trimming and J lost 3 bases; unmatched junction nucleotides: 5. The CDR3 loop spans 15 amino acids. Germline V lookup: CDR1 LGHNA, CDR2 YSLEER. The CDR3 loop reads CASSSGQGSGNTIYF. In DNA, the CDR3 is TGCGCCAGCAGCTCGGGACAGGGAAGTGGAAACACCATATATTTT.

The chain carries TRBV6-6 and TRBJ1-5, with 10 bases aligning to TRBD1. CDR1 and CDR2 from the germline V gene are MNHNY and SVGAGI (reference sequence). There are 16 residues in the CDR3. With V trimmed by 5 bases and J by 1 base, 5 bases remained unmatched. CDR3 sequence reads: CASSQRQGASNQPQHF. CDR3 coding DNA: TGTGCCAGCAGTCAAAGACAGGGGGCGAGCAATCAGCCCCAGCATTTT.

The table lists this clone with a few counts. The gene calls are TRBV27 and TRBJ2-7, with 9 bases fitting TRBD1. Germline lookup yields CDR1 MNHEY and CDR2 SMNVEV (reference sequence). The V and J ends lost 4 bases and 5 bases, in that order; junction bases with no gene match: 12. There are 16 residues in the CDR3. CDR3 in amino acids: CASSYRPGQGRHEQYF. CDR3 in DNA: TGTGCCAGCAGTTATCGGCCGGGACAGGGTAGGCACGAGCAGTACTTC.

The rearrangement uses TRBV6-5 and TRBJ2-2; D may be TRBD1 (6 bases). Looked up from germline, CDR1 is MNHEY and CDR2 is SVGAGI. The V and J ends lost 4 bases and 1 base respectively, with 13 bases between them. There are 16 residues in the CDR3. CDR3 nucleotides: TGTGCCAGCAGTTTCCCTTCGACAGGGAACACCGGGGAGCTGTTTTTT. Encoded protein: CASSFPSTGNTGELFF.

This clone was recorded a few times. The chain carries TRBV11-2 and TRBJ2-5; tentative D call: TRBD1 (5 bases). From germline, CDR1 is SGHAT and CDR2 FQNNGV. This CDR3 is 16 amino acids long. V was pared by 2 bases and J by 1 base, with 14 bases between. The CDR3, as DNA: TGTGCCAGCAGCTTACTCCTTAATGGGGCCCAAGAGACCCAGTACTTC. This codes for CASSLLLNGAQETQYF.

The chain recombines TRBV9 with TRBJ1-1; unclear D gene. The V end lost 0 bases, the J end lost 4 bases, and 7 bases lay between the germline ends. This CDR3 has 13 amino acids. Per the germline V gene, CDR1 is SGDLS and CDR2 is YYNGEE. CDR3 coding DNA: TGTGCCAGCAGCGTAGAGCACGCCACTGAAGCTTTCTTT. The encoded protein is CASSVEHATEAFF. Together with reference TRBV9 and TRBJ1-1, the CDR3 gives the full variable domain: DSGVTQTPKHLITATGQRVTLRCSPRSGDLSVYWYQQSLDQGLQFLIQYYNGEERAKGNILERFSAQQFPDLHSELNLSSLELGDSALYFCASSVEHATEAFFGQGTRLTVV.

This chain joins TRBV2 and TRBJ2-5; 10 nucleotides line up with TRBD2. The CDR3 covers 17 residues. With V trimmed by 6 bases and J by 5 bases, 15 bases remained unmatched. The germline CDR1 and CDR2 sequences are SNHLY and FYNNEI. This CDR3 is CASRGGLAGASPETQYF. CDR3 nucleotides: TGTGCCAGCAGGGGGGGGCTAGCGGGGGCCAGCCCGGAGACCCAGTACTTC.

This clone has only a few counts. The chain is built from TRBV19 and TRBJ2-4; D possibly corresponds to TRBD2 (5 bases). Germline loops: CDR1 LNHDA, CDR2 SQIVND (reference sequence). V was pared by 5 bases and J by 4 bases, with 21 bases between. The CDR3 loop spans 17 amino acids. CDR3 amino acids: CASSPPGLPTNKNIQYF. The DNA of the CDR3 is TGTGCCAGTAGTCCCCCGGGCCTGCCGACTAATAAAAACATTCAGTACTTC.

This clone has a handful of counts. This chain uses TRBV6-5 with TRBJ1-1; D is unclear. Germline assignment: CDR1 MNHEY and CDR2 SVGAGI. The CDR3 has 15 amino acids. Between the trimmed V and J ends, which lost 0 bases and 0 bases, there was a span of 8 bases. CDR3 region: CASSYSRALNTEAFF. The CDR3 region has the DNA TGTGCCAGCAGTTACTCGAGGGCACTGAACACTGAAGCTTTCTTT.

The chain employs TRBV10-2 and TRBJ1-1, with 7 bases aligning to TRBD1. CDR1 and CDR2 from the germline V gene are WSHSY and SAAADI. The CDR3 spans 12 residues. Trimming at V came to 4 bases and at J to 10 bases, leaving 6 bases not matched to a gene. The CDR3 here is CASSADRSGAFF. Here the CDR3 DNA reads TGCGCCAGCAGTGCGGACAGGTCAGGAGCTTTCTTT.

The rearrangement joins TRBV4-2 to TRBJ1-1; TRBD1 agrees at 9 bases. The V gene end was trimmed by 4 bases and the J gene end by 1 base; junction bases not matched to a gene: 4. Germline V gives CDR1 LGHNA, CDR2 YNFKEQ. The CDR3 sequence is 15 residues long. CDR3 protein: CASSPTTGGNTEAFF. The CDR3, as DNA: TGTGCCAGCAGCCCGACGACAGGGGGGAACACTGAAGCTTTCTTT.

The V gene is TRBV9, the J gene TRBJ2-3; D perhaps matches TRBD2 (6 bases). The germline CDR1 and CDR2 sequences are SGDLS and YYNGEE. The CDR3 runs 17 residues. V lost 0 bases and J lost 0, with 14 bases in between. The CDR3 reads CASSVASGAGSTDTQYF. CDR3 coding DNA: TGTGCCAGCAGCGTAGCTTCCGGTGCGGGGAGCACAGATACGCAGTATTTT.

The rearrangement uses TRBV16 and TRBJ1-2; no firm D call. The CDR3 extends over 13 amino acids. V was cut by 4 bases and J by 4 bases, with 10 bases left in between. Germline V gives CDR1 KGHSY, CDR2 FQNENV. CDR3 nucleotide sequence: TGTGCCAGCAGCCGCGGGGATTTCTATGGCTACACCTTC. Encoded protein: CASSRGDFYGYTF.

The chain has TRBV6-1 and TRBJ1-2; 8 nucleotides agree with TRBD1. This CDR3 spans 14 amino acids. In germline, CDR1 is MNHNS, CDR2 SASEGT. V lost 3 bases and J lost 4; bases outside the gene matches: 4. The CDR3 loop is CASSEDRASYGYTF. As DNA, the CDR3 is TGTGCCAGCAGTGAGGACAGGGCAAGCTATGGCTACACCTTC.